This TCR beta chain was observed in a study of neurological immune-mediated disorders. 5'RACE with 10-nucleotide random UMIs produced the cDNA. MiXCR, applied by TCRdb to the 5' RACE reads, yields one record per CDR3 protein. The profile shows around 53,000 distinct CDR3 sequences, around 4.4% of them singletons. Sequencing input: PBMCs. The origin of this receptor is a man aged 50 to 60 with multiple sclerosis.

CDR3 region: CSVYIGTGIQPQHF. CDR3 sequence (DNA): TGCAGTGTCTATATCGGGACAGGGATTCAACCCCAGCATTTT. The chain has TRBV20-1 and TRBJ1-5, with 9 nucleotides matching TRBD1. The germline CDR1 and CDR2 sequences are DFQATT and SNEGSKA (reference sequence). The CDR3 is made up of 14 amino acids. V gave up 7 bases and J gave up 10 bases; unmatched junction bases: 14.